Presented here are 25 T cell receptor beta chains from one specimen sequenced in a study of T cells in Graves' hyperthyroidism and ophthalmopathy. Amplification yielded TCR beta CDR3 regions, with RNA transcripts as the source. Primed by the HTBI set, a first-round RT-PCR was run on the TCR CDR3. TCRdb re-called the multiplex PCR reads through MiXCR, storing one row per CDR3 protein. The top ten hold around 20% of the sample, which has 300,000 to 400,000 distinct CDR3 sequences, 14% seen once. Sequenced sample: blood. Every receptor here comes from a woman in her 30s with Graves' ophthalmopathy.

This clonotype occurred many times. The CDR3: CASSAWDSGVETQYF. The CDR3 DNA reads as TGTGCCAGCTCTGCTTGGGACTCCGGAGTGGAGACCCAGTACTTC. The J gene is TRBJ2-5, the V gene TRBV27; TRBD2 is a possible D gene (6 bases). The CDR3 totals 15 residues. Trimming stripped 8 bases from V and 5 bases from J, with 21 bases between. Germline loops: CDR1 MNHEY, CDR2 SMNVEV (reference sequence).

This rearrangement joins TRBV14 to TRBJ2-1; TRBD1 or TRBD2 may be the D gene (7 bases each). CDR1 and CDR2 from the germline V gene are SGHDN and FVKESK. The length of the CDR3 is 16 residues. Between the trimmed V and J ends, which lost 3 bases and 4 bases, there was a span of 16 bases. The CDR3 DNA reads TGTGCCAGCAGCCAGGGGGGCCAGGGGGGGTACAATGAGCAGTTCTTC. Translating it yields CASSQGGQGGYNEQFF.

Details on this clonotype: A much larger clone differs by one base, so this may be a read error. This chain connects TRBV5-1 to TRBJ2-2, with 8 bases matching TRBD1. The germline V gene encodes CDR1 SGHRS and CDR2 YFSETQ. The CDR3 is 16 residues long. The CDR3 bases are TGCGCCAGCAGCTCTGACAGGGGAATGTCCACCGGGGAGCCGTTTTTT. This encodes CASSSDRGMSTGEPFF. The complete variable domain, with remaining parts taken from reference TRBV5-1 and TRBJ2-2, reads KAGVTQTPRYLIKTRGQQVTLSCSPISGHRSVSWYQQTPGQGLQFLFEYFSETQRNKGNFPGRFSGRQFSNSRSEMNVSTLELGDSALYLCASSSDRGMSTGEPFFGEGSRLTVL.

This clonotype showed up many times. The chain combines TRBV5-1 with TRBJ2-3, with 14 bases matching TRBD2. Germline V CDR1 and CDR2: SGHRS, YFSETQ. Unmatched junction bases numbered 6, after V lost 4 bases and J lost 2 bases. The CDR3 spans 17 residues. The CDR3: CASSPGLAGGFTDTQYF. The CDR3 DNA sequence: TGCGCCAGCAGCCCTGGACTAGCGGGGGGCTTCACAGATACGCAGTATTTT.

This chain uses TRBV9 with TRBJ2-2, with TRBD1 matching 7 bases. The junction had 7 bases not matched to a gene; V was cut back by 0 bases and J by 5 bases. Germline-derived CDR1 and CDR2 are SGDLS and YYNGEE. This CDR3 contains 16 residues. The DNA for the CDR3 is TGTGCCAGCAGCGTAGATCGGGCAGGGGGAACCGGGGAGCTGTTTTTT. It codes for CASSVDRAGGTGELFF. The entire variable domain, with the rest obtained from reference TRBV9 and TRBJ2-2, is as follows: DSGVTQTPKHLITATGQRVTLRCSPRSGDLSVYWYQQSLDQGLQFLIQYYNGEERAKGNILERFSAQQFPDLHSELNLSSLELGDSALYFCASSVDRAGGTGELFFGEGSRLTVL.

The table lists this clonotype with many counts. The J gene is TRBJ2-1, the V gene TRBV20-1, with D maybe TRBD2 (6 bases). The length of the CDR3 is 14 residues. Germline assignment: CDR1 DFQATT and CDR2 SNEGSKA (reference sequence). V was shortened by 0 bases and J by 4 bases, with 10 bases between the two germline ends. Written as DNA, the CDR3 is TGCAGTGCTAGAGATTTGGCGGGGTACAATGAGCAGTTCTTC. Residues: CSARDLAGYNEQFF.

In its sample, this clonotype was seen many times. The V call is TRBV7-2, the J call TRBJ2-7, with a weak D call TRBD2 (5 bases). The germline V and J ends were trimmed by 4 bases and 3 bases, with 13 bases remaining between them. The CDR3 runs 14 residues. The V gene's germline CDR1 is SGHTA and CDR2 FQGNSA. The DNA of the CDR3 is TGTGCCAGCAGCTCCCCCGGGGATCACTACGAGCAGTACTTC. Translating gives CASSSPGDHYEQYF.

This clonotype was seen only a few times. The chain carries TRBV2 and TRBJ1-2; tentative D call: TRBD1 (5 bases). V lost 0 bases and J 8 bases, leaving 13 bases between the germline ends. This CDR3 contains 14 residues. Per germline, CDR1 SNHLY and CDR2 FYNNEI. In DNA form, the CDR3 reads TGTGCCAGCAGTGAAGCGATGGGGGTGGGGGGCTACACCTTC. It encodes CASSEAMGVGGYTF.

On this clonotype itself: This may arise from a read error, as a much more abundant clone is one base away. V usage is TRBV9 and J usage is TRBJ2-1; TRBD2 agrees at 13 bases. The CDR3 totals 17 residues. CDR1 and CDR2 (germline): SGDLS, YYNGEE. This CDR3 reads CASSVAWTSGGFNGQFF. In nucleotides, the CDR3 is TGTGCCAGCAGCGTAGCTTGGACTAGCGGGGGTTTCAATGGGCAGTTCTTC.

This clonotype was found many times. J is TRBJ2-1 and V is TRBV12-3 or TRBV12-4; weak D call: TRBD1 (8 bases). The CDR3 has 17 residues. The V gene lost 1 base and the J gene lost 5 bases, with 18 bases spanning the gap. The CDR3 sequence is CASSLEVGGTGHNEQFF. For the CDR3, the DNA is TGTGCCAGCAGTTTAGAGGTGGGGGGGACAGGACACAATGAGCAGTTCTTC.

This clonotype was seen ten or more times. The chain is built from TRBV28 and TRBJ2-5; maybe TRBD1 (6 bases). Trimming stripped 3 bases from V and 0 bases from J, with 14 bases between. This CDR3 is 16 amino acids long. Per germline, CDR1 MDHEN and CDR2 SYDVKM. DNA of the CDR3: TGTGCCAGCAGTTTTTTACTGACAGGTCACCAAGAGACCCAGTACTTC. This sequence encodes CASSFLLTGHQETQYF.

In the case of this clonotype: This sequence may be a read error, since a much larger clone differs from it by one base. The final CDR3 position lacks the conserved phenylalanine or tryptophan, pointing to a likely read error. The chain recombines TRBV6-2 or TRBV6-3 with TRBJ2-2, with 7 nucleotides matching TRBD2. The CDR3 runs to 16 residues. Germline lookup yields CDR1 MNHEY and CDR2 SVGEGT. V dropped 6 bases and J dropped 1; count of bases not matched to a gene: 8. CDR3 loop: CASRPGTTLNTGELFL. CDR3 bases: TGTGCCAGCAGACCCGGGACTACCCTGAACACCGGGGAGCTGTTTCTT.

Here the CDR3 DNA reads TGTGCCAGCAGCCAAGATCCGGGGCCATCCTACGAGCAGTACTTC. The encoded protein is CASSQDPGPSYEQYF. The chain has TRBV3-1 and TRBJ2-7, with D perhaps assigned TRBD1 or TRBD2 (5 bases each). V dropped 0 bases and J dropped 1 base, with 10 bases sitting between them. The length of the CDR3 is 15 residues. Germline CDR1 is LGHDT and CDR2 is YNNKEL (reference sequence).

This clonotype was recorded at least ten times. The V and J genes are TRBV30 and TRBJ2-1, with TRBD2 as a possible D gene (5 bases). This CDR3 region has 12 residues. V was trimmed by 1 base and J by 9 bases, leaving 10 bases between them. CDR1 GTSNPN and CDR2 SVGIG come from the germline V gene (reference sequence). CDR3 sequence (DNA): TGTGCCTGGAGTGCGACCCGGGGTGAGCAGTTCTTC. Amino acid sequence: CAWSATRGEQFF.

This clonotype was recorded many times. The chain couples TRBV20-1 to TRBJ2-5; no clear D gene. V was shortened by 1 base and J by 2 bases, with 11 bases between the two germline ends. Per germline, CDR1 DFQATT and CDR2 SNEGSKA (reference sequence). CDR3 length equals 14 residues. The CDR3: CSARVTEIQETQYF. The CDR3 bases are TGCAGTGCTAGAGTCACAGAGATACAAGAGACCCAGTACTTC.

The V and J genes are TRBV29-1 and TRBJ1-2, with D possibly being TRBD1 (6 bases). This CDR3 has 13 residues. Per the germline V gene, CDR1 is SQVTM and CDR2 is ANQGSEA. V lost 7 bases to trimming and J lost 3 bases, with 15 bases between them. CDR3 sequence (DNA): TGCAGCGCACCTCTGCCAGGGGACTATGGCTACACCTTC. Its protein is CSAPLPGDYGYTF.

Turning to this clonotype: Its ends do not fully match the called genes, so a read error is possible. The rearrangement uses TRBV7-3 and TRBJ1-6, with D tentatively TRBD1 (5 bases). Germline lookup yields CDR1 SGHTA and CDR2 FQGTGA. The CDR3 loop spans 13 amino acids. The CDR3 DNA follows: TGTGCCAGCAGCATAACAGGCAATTCACCCCTCCACTTT. It yields the protein CASSITGNSPLHF. Based on the CDR3 plus reference TRBV7-3 and TRBJ1-6, the full variable domain is GAGVSQTPSNKVTEKGKYVELRCDPISGHTALYWYRQSLGQGPEFLIYFQGTGAADDSGLPNDRFFAVRPEGSVSTLKIQRTERGDSAVYLCASSITGNSPLHFGNGTRLTVT.

This clonotype occurred many times. The chain is built from TRBV6-2 or TRBV6-3 and TRBJ2-5; D is perhaps TRBD2 (6 bases). This CDR3 is built from 16 residues. Per the germline V gene, CDR1 is MNHEY and CDR2 is SVGEGT. V was cut by 6 bases and J by 3 bases, with 20 bases left in between. In nucleotides, the CDR3 is TGTGCCAGCAGGAAGCCCATCGGGACTCCTGAAGAGACCCAGTACTTC. Translation gives CASRKPIGTPEETQYF.

This clonotype has ten or more counts. Here the CDR3 DNA reads TGTGCCAGCAGTGAACCAGGGAAGACCCAAGAGACCCAGTACTTC. Translation: CASSEPGKTQETQYF. The chain recombines TRBV6-1 with TRBJ2-5; tentative D call: TRBD1 (5 bases). CDR1 is MNHNS and CDR2 is SASEGT in the germline V gene. Trimming took off 2 bases at V and 1 base at J, with 11 bases between the two ends. The CDR3 is made up of 15 amino acids.

This clonotype was detected many times. The chain recombines TRBV28 with TRBJ1-1, with unresolved D. The germline CDR1 and CDR2 sequences are MDHEN and SYDVKM. Trimming removed 7 bases from V and 5 bases from J, with 20 bases in between. The CDR3 has 15 residues. The CDR3 protein is CASKLGTGFGTEAFF. Written as DNA, the CDR3 is TGTGCCAGCAAATTAGGCACGGGTTTCGGGACTGAAGCTTTCTTT.

This clonotype was found many times. The V and J genes are TRBV2 and TRBJ1-2; D remains unclear. Germline V CDR1 and CDR2: SNHLY, FYNNEI. Trimming left V 8 bases short and J 2 bases short, with 12 bases between. The CDR3 sequence is 13 residues long. The CDR3 loop reads CASDPGVNYGYTF. In nucleotides, the CDR3 is TGTGCCAGCGACCCCGGGGTAAACTATGGCTACACCTTC.

This clonotype was seen repeatedly, ten times or more. This chain joins TRBV6-6 and TRBJ2-1; possibly TRBD1 for D (5 bases). Germline V CDR1 and CDR2: MNHNY, SVGAGI (reference sequence). Between the trimmed V and J ends, which lost 0 bases and 3 bases, there was a span of 15 bases. The CDR3 covers 17 residues. In DNA, the CDR3 is TGTGCCAGCAGTTACTCGGTTAGGACAAGATTCTACAATGAGCAGTTCTTC. The encoded protein is CASSYSVRTRFYNEQFF.

This clonotype was detected only a few times. The junction does not match germline at one end; this may be a read error. The chain carries TRBV5-5 and TRBJ2-3; 7 bases are shared with TRBD2. There are 12 residues in the CDR3. CDR1 SGHKS and CDR2 YYEKEE come from the germline V gene (reference sequence). CDR3 loop: CASSLSGRRVDF. The DNA for the CDR3 is TGTGCCAGCAGCTTATCCGGGAGGCGCGTGGATTTT. Combining the CDR3 with reference TRBV5-5 and TRBJ2-3 gives the whole variable domain DAGVTQSPTHLIKTRGQQVTLRCSPISGHKSVSWYQQVLGQGPQFIFQYYEKEERGRGNFPDRFSARQFPNYSSELNVNALLLGDSALYLCASSLSGRRVDFGPGTRLTVL.

This chain links TRBV6-1 with TRBJ2-1; 14 bases line up with TRBD2. The CDR3 consists of 18 residues. The trim removed 5 bases at V and 8 bases at J, leaving 14 bases unmatched. The germline CDR1 and CDR2 sequences are MNHNS and SASEGT. The CDR3 is CASSSYVGLAGVMDEQFF. The CDR3 DNA follows: TGTGCCAGCAGTAGTTATGTGGGACTAGCGGGGGTTATGGATGAGCAGTTCTTC.

V gene TRBV7-2 combines with J gene TRBJ1-2; D may be TRBD1 (5 bases). Trimming cost V 1 base and J 7 bases, with 19 bases left between them. This CDR3 contains 16 residues. Germline CDR1 SGHTA, CDR2 FQGNSA. Written as DNA, the CDR3 is TGTGCCAGCAGCTTAGGTCCTACGGGGGGACGGGGTGGCTACACCTTC. Protein product: CASSLGPTGGRGGYTF. The full variable domain, its missing parts supplied by reference TRBV7-2 and TRBJ1-2, is GAGVSQSPSNKVTEKGKDVELRCDPISGHTALYWYRQSLGQGLEFLIYFQGNSAPDKSGLPSDRFSAERTGGSVSTLTIQRTQQEDSAVYLCASSLGPTGGRGGYTFGSGTRLTVV.